The source of this TCR beta chain is a study of blood T cell repertoires in COVID-19. In the study overall: Specimens from acute and convalescent COVID-19 originated in the United States, Italy and Spain. In each case, the material was cDNA or gDNA derived from T cells, B-cell-depleted T cells, or PBMCs.

The CDR3 extends over 18 amino acids. Germline values: CDR1 SGHDT, CDR2 YYEEEE. The V gene end was trimmed by 0 bases and the J gene end by 4 bases; junction bases not matched to a gene: 11. As originally analysed: Quantification of nucleated cells was approximated via reference gene primer amplification. Data came from immunoSEQ multiplex PCR; TCRdb stores just in-frame clones and leaves some out. V, J and clone size are taken as reported in that table, and D and trimming were inferred from the DNA itself. This table has 200,000 to 300,000 clones, roughly 88% appearing once. The chain employs TRBV5-6 and TRBJ2-1; the match to TRBD2 covers 9 bases. The source of this sequence is a woman aged 25 to 39 with acute or convalescent COVID-19. The specimen was peripheral blood. The CDR3 bases are TGTGCCAGCAGCTTGGAGTGGGATAGCGGGAGAATATACAATGAGCAGTTCTTC. Protein: CASSLEWDSGRIYNEQFF.